This T cell receptor beta chain was found in a study of OX40 agonist ivuxolimab in advanced cancers. About the research overall: Every 2 weeks, patients got intravenous ivuxolimab at one of six dose levels (0.01-10 mg/kg).

The CDR3 length is 12 residues. Per the germline V gene, CDR1 is LGHNT and CDR2 is FRNRAP. The V and J ends lost 2 bases and 7 bases respectively, with 8 bases between them. Blood specimens came from baseline, cycle 4 day 1, and cycle 7 day 1. Findings and caveats of the study: On average, CD8+ T cells had more expanded clones than CD4+. Clones of CD4+ and CD8+ blood T cells grew by week 6 at doses of 0.1 to 3.0 mg/kg.

This table comes from immunoSEQ multiplex PCR, and its TCRdb copy is limited to in-frame clones, with some not included. The repertoire holds over 65,000 clones, with over 75% as singletons. This clone has just a few counts. No antigen is known for it. The rearrangement uses TRBV12-5 and TRBJ1-1, with D possibly being TRBD1 (5 bases). This sample comprised CD4+ or CD8+ T cells sorted from blood, obtained in a trial of the OX40 agonist ivuxolimab. The clonotype was recovered from an adult with an advanced solid tumor such as melanoma, head and neck, liver or kidney cancer. DNA for the CDR3: TGTGCTAGTGGTTTGCCAGGGAATGAAGCTTTCTTT. Translation: CASGLPGNEAFF. Based on the CDR3 plus reference TRBV12-5 and TRBJ1-1, the full variable domain is DARVTQTPRHKVTEMGQEVTMRCQPILGHNTVFWYRQTMMQGLELLAYFRNRAPLDDSGMPKDRFSAEMPDATLATLKIQPSEPRDSAVYFCASGLPGNEAFFGQGTRLTVV.